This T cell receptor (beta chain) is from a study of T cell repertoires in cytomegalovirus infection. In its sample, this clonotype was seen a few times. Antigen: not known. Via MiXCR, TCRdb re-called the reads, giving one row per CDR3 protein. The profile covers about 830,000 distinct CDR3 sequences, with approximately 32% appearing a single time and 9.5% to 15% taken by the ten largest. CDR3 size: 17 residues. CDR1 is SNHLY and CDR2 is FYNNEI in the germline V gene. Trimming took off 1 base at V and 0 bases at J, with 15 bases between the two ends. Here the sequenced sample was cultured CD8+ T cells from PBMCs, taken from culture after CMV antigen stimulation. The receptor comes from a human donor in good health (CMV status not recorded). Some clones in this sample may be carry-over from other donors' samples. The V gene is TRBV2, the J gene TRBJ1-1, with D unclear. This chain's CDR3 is CASSEGGPSIMNTEAFF. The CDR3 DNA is TGTGCCAGCAGTGAAGGCGGGCCCAGTATCATGAACACTGAAGCTTTCTTT.